This paragraph reports one T cell receptor beta chain. Its antigen remains unknown. This was the immunoSEQ version 4 assay in survey mode. Each sample used up to about 1 ug genomic DNA diluted to approximately 9.2 ng/uL. The table came from immunoSEQ multiplex PCR; TCRdb's copy has only in-frame clones and leaves some out. Of a few thousand clones in the sample, 55% to 70% were seen once. This sample stems from a study of persistence of HIV-infected CD4 T cells. The CDR3 consists of 15 residues. V lost 2 bases, J lost 5 bases, and 4 bases stayed unmatched. Germline CDR1 is LGHNA and CDR2 is YNFKEQ. Findings and limits, study-wide: The rare CMV-responding cells with HIV-1 proviruses were not separately TCR-sequenced. Proviral oligoclonality tracked with TCR oligoclonality within the same sorted cells.

The stimulus was lysate of CMV-infected fibroblasts, about 10 ug/mL. Responding CD4+ T cells were sorted by upregulation of both CD40 ligand and CD69. The chain employs TRBV4-2 and TRBJ1-4, with 8 bases fitting TRBD1. This TCR derives from an adult man with HIV who was CMV-seropositive. The sequencing here drew on CD4+ T cells sorted from PBMCs after roughly 17-hour stimulation, taken from a patient who received antiretroviral therapy. This chain's CDR3 is CASSQSGQANEKLFF. The CDR3 bases are TGTGCCAGCAGCCAATCGGGACAGGCGAATGAAAAACTGTTTTTT.